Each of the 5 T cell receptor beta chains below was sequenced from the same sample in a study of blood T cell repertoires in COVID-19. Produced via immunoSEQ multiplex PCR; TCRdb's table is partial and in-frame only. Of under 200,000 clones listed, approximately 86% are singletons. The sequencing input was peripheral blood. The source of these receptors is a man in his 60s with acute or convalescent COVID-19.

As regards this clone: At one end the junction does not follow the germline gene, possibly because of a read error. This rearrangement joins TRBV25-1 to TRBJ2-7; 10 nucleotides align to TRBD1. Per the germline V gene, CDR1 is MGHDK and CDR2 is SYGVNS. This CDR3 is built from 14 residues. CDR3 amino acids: CASSEMLARQGAVF. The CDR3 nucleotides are TGTGCCAGCAGTGAAATGCTTGCAAGACAGGGGGCGGTCTTC.

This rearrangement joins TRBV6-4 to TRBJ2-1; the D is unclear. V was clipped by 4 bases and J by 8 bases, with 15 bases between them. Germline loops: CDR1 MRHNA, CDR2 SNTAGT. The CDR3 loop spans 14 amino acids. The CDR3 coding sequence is TGTGCCAGCAGTGCTATCCCCGGTTTGTATGAGCAGTTCTTC. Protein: CASSAIPGLYEQFF.

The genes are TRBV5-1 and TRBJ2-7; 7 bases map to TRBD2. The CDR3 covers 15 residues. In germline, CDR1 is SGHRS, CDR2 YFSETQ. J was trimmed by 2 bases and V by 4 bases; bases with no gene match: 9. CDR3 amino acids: CASSPRASGAYEQYF. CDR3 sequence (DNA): TGCGCCAGCAGCCCGAGGGCTAGCGGCGCCTACGAGCAGTACTTC.

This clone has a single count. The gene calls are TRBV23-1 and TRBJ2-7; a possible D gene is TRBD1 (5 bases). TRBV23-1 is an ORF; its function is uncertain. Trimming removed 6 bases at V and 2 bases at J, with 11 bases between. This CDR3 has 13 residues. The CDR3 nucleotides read TGCGCCAGCAGCCACGGACAACCCTACGAGCAGTACTTC. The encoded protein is CASSHGQPYEQYF.

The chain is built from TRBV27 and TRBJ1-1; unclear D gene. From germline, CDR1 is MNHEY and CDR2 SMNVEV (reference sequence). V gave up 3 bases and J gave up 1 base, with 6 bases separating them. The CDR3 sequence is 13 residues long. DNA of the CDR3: TGTGCCAGCAGTTTTGGAGGGAACACTGAAGCTTTCTTT. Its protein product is CASSFGGNTEAFF.